Following are 26 T cell receptor beta chains from one sample sequenced in a study of blood T cell repertoires in COVID-19. The table came from immunoSEQ multiplex PCR; TCRdb's copy has only in-frame clones and leaves some out. Found here are over 60,000 clones, 89% of them singletons; the top ten hold approximately 8.9%. Sequenced input: peripheral blood. The receptors come from an elderly man with acute or convalescent COVID-19.

This rearrangement joins TRBV29-1 to TRBJ1-4; 7 bases fit TRBD1. The CDR3 sequence is 14 residues long. The V gene's germline CDR1 is SQVTM and CDR2 ANQGSEA. V was clipped by 1 base and J by 8 bases; unmatched bases: 7. CDR3 amino acids: CSVEVQGSWEKLFF. In nucleotides, the CDR3 is TGCAGCGTTGAAGTACAGGGGTCCTGGGAAAAACTGTTTTTT.

The rearrangement uses TRBV7-9 and TRBJ1-2; TRBD1 is a possible D gene (6 bases). This CDR3 has 16 residues. The germline gives CDR1 SEHNR, CDR2 FQNEAQ (reference sequence). Trimming took off 5 bases at V and 2 bases at J, with 18 bases between the two ends. CDR3 loop: CASSHGKEDSNYGYTF. The CDR3 nucleotides are TGTGCCAGCAGCCATGGAAAAGAGGACAGCAACTATGGCTACACCTTC. Filled out from reference TRBV7-9 and TRBJ1-2, the complete variable domain reads DTGVSQNPRHKITKRGQNVTFRCDPISEHNRLYWYRQTLGQGPEFLTYFQNEAQLEKSRLLSDRFSAERPKGSFSTLEIQRTEQGDSAMYLCASSHGKEDSNYGYTFGSGTRLTVV.

The chain has TRBV6-5 and TRBJ2-1; TRBD1 matches 12 bases. Germline V CDR1 and CDR2: MNHEY, SVGAGI. This CDR3 has 14 residues. The V segment lost 2 bases and the J segment 8 bases; nucleotides outside the gene matches: 1. CDR3 nucleotides: TGTGCCAGCAGTTACGGGACAGGGGGCGATGAGCAGTTCTTC. It is translated as CASSYGTGGDEQFF.

The sample holds a few counts of this clone. V gene TRBV19 combines with J gene TRBJ1-2; D might be TRBD1 (5 bases). Germline assignment: CDR1 LNHDA and CDR2 SQIVND (reference sequence). The CDR3 sequence is 14 residues long. The CDR3 sequence is CASTRDSPSGGYTF. Here the CDR3 DNA reads TGTGCTTCGACCCGGGACTCCCCCTCGGGTGGCTACACCTTC. Filled out from reference TRBV19 and TRBJ1-2, the complete variable domain reads DGGITQSPKYLFRKEGQNVTLSCEQNLNHDAMYWYRQDPGQGLRLIYYSQIVNDFQKGDIAEGYSVSREKKESFPLTVTSAQKNPTAFYLCASTRDSPSGGYTFGSGTRLTVV.

This clone was found a few times. The genes are TRBV2 and TRBJ2-5, with D perhaps matching TRBD1 (6 bases). Trimming removed 4 bases from V and 2 bases from J, with 11 bases in between. This CDR3 is built from 14 residues. CDR1 is SNHLY, CDR2 FYNNEI, per germline. CDR3 coding DNA: TGTGCCAGCAGTGCGACAGGATCGCAAGAGACCCAGTACTTC. Residues: CASSATGSQETQYF. Variable domain in full (rest from reference TRBV2 and TRBJ2-5): EPEVTQTPSHQVTQMGQEVILRCVPISNHLYFYWYRQILGQKVEFLVSFYNNEISEKSEIFDDQFSVERPDGSNFTLKIRSTKLEDSAMYFCASSATGSQETQYFGPGTRLLVL.

This clone came up a few times. This chain connects TRBV4-1 to TRBJ1-5; maybe TRBD1 (6 bases). CDR1 is MGHRA and CDR2 is YSYEKL in the germline V gene. The CDR3 totals 17 residues. Trimming took off 3 bases at V and 5 bases at J, with 20 bases between the two ends. The DNA of the CDR3 is TGCGCCAGCAGCCACGCCGCCGGGACACAAAACGATCAGCCCCAGCATTTT. This gives the protein CASSHAAGTQNDQPQHF.

This clone was observed a handful of times. This chain connects TRBV7-2 to TRBJ1-2, with D possibly matching TRBD1 (5 bases). V was pared by 4 bases and J by 6 bases, with 18 bases between. Germline V lookup: CDR1 SGHTA, CDR2 FQGNSA. The CDR3 spans 15 residues. DNA for the CDR3: TGTGCCAGCAGCTCGGGGGGACCGGTTGCTGATGGCTACACCTTC. It specifies CASSSGGPVADGYTF. Full variable domain (missing parts from reference TRBV7-2 and TRBJ1-2): GAGVSQSPSNKVTEKGKDVELRCDPISGHTALYWYRQSLGQGLEFLIYFQGNSAPDKSGLPSDRFSAERTGGSVSTLTIQRTQQEDSAVYLCASSSGGPVADGYTFGSGTRLTVV.

This chain links TRBV2 with TRBJ1-1, with 10 bases that match TRBD1. The germline V gene has CDR1 SNHLY and CDR2 FYNNEI. The CDR3 runs to 14 residues. After removal of 6 bases from V and 1 base from J, the junction contained 2 bases not matched to a gene. In DNA, the CDR3 is TGTGCCAGCAGCGGACAGGGGGGGAACACTGAAGCTTTCTTT. It encodes CASSGQGGNTEAFF.

This chain joins TRBV6-1 and TRBJ1-6; perhaps TRBD1 as D (6 bases). Per the germline V gene, CDR1 is MNHNS and CDR2 is SASEGT. Between the trimmed V and J ends, which lost 0 bases and 9 bases, there was a span of 9 bases. The CDR3 loop spans 14 amino acids. The CDR3 sequence: CASSEAQGSSPLHF. CDR3 nucleotide sequence: TGTGCCAGCAGTGAAGCACAGGGAAGTTCACCCCTCCACTTT.

Note on this clone: A read error may produce the germline difference seen at one junction end. V gene TRBV19 combines with J gene TRBJ1-5; D ambiguous. Germline loops: CDR1 LNHDA, CDR2 SQIVND (reference sequence). This CDR3 contains 14 residues. The CDR3 DNA is TGTGCCAGTAGTATTACCAATAGCAATCAGCTCCAGCATTTT. The encoded protein is CASSITNSNQLQHF.

This clone was seen only a few times. V usage is TRBV7-9 and J usage is TRBJ2-1; possible D gene TRBD2, 5 bases. The germline V gene has CDR1 SEHNR and CDR2 FQNEAQ (reference sequence). CDR3 length: 12 residues. V was pared by 5 bases and J by 6 bases, with 8 bases between. Written as DNA, the CDR3 is TGTGCCAGCAGCAGAGCGGTCAATGAGCAGTTCTTC. This sequence encodes CASSRAVNEQFF.

V gene TRBV24-1 combines with J gene TRBJ1-5; tentative D call: TRBD1 (5 bases). Germline-derived CDR1 and CDR2 are KGHDR and SFDVKD. V was shortened by 7 bases and J by 6 bases, with 12 bases between the two germline ends. The CDR3 loop spans 13 amino acids. The chain's CDR3 is CATRSGLGQPQHF. The DNA of the CDR3 is TGTGCCACCAGGTCAGGGTTGGGTCAGCCCCAGCATTTT.

CDR3 region: CASRPGQLDNEQFF. DNA for the CDR3: TGTGCCAGCAGACCCGGACAGCTTGACAATGAGCAGTTCTTC. V and J are TRBV7-8 and TRBJ2-1; maybe TRBD1 (6 bases). Germline loops: CDR1 SGHVS, CDR2 FQNEAQ. Trimming removed 6 bases from V and 5 bases from J, with 14 bases in between. The CDR3 runs to 14 residues. Based on the CDR3 plus reference TRBV7-8 and TRBJ2-1, the full variable domain is GAGVSQSPRYKVAKRGQDVALRCDPISGHVSLFWYQQALGQGPEFLTYFQNEAQLDKSGLPSDRFFAERPEGSVSTLKIQRTQQEDSAVYLCASRPGQLDNEQFFGPGTRLTVL.

This clone has more than one count but fewer than ten. The genes are TRBV2 and TRBJ2-4; TRBD1 matches at 7 bases. The CDR3 covers 18 residues. V lost 4 bases to trimming and J lost 0 bases; unmatched junction nucleotides: 12. CDR1 SNHLY and CDR2 FYNNEI come from the germline V gene. The CDR3 coding sequence is TGTGCCAGCAGTGCGGGGACAGCCGTGAGACTAGCCAAAAACATTCAGTACTTC. It is translated as CASSAGTAVRLAKNIQYF.

J is TRBJ2-1 and V is TRBV5-1; TRBD2 aligns across 10 bases. V was clipped by 1 base and J by 4 bases; unmatched bases: 2. In germline, CDR1 is SGHRS, CDR2 YFSETQ. The CDR3 has 15 amino acids. The CDR3 reads CASSLTSGAYNEQFF. The CDR3 DNA is TGCGCCAGCAGCTTGACTAGCGGGGCGTACAATGAGCAGTTCTTC.

The rearrangement links TRBV28 to TRBJ1-6; tentative D call: TRBD1 (5 bases). V lost 5 bases and J lost 6, with 17 bases in between. The CDR3 has 16 amino acids. Germline V gives CDR1 MDHEN, CDR2 SYDVKM. The CDR3 protein is CASSPTGVPANSPLHF. Here the CDR3 DNA reads TGTGCCAGCAGTCCCACGGGGGTCCCGGCTAATTCACCCCTCCACTTT.

The rearrangement joins TRBV4-1 to TRBJ2-7; 9 bases map to TRBD2. V shed 4 bases, J shed 0 bases, and the junction held 7 bases outside the gene matches. CDR3 length equals 16 residues. Germline V gives CDR1 MGHRA, CDR2 YSYEKL. This CDR3 reads CASSRSIAGASYEQYF. CDR3 in DNA: TGCGCCAGCAGCCGATCAATAGCGGGGGCCTCCTACGAGCAGTACTTC.

The rearrangement joins TRBV9 to TRBJ2-7, with D maybe TRBD2 (5 bases). Trimming stripped 4 bases from V and 7 bases from J, with 9 bases between. The germline V gene encodes CDR1 SGDLS and CDR2 YYNGEE. This CDR3 is 11 amino acids long. Here the CDR3 reads CASSPRGEQYF. CDR3 bases: TGTGCCAGCAGCCCCCGAGGGGAGCAGTACTTC.

The CDR3 loop reads CASSSGQGDQPQHF. The CDR3 DNA reads as TGTGCCAGCAGTTCCGGACAGGGAGACCAGCCCCAGCATTTT. The chain recombines TRBV2 with TRBJ1-5; 8 nucleotides agree with TRBD1. V dropped 5 bases and J dropped 7; count of bases not matched to a gene: 7. The CDR3 extends over 14 amino acids. CDR1 is SNHLY and CDR2 is FYNNEI in the germline V gene.

The V gene is TRBV7-3, the J gene TRBJ2-1; 9 bases line up with TRBD2. The CDR3 runs to 14 residues. V was pared by 5 bases and J by 7 bases, with 6 bases of the junction left unmatched. Germline CDR1 SGHTA, CDR2 FQGTGA. DNA of the CDR3: TGTGCCAGCAGCCCTGGACTAGCGATGAATGAGCAGTTCTTC. It encodes CASSPGLAMNEQFF.

The J gene is TRBJ2-7, the V gene TRBV7-8; D is undetermined. The CDR3 runs to 16 residues. Germline loops: CDR1 SGHVS, CDR2 FQNEAQ. The germline V and J ends were trimmed by 1 base and 0 bases, with 13 bases remaining between them. CDR3 sequence (DNA): TGTGCCAGCAGCTTAGAAAGTCCAGGTCCCTCCTACGAGCAGTACTTC. Its protein product is CASSLESPGPSYEQYF.

This chain joins TRBV18 and TRBJ1-2; weak D call: TRBD1 (5 bases). CDR1 is KGHSH and CDR2 is LQKENI in the germline V gene. This CDR3 contains 15 residues. With 0 bases removed from V and 7 bases from J, the gap between germline ends came to 15 bases. As DNA, the CDR3 is TGTGCCAGCTCACCACCGGCGTCCCAGGGAGGTGGCTACACCTTC. Encoded protein: CASSPPASQGGGYTF.

V gene TRBV19 combines with J gene TRBJ1-5; possible D gene TRBD1, 5 bases. CDR3 size: 14 residues. The V gene's germline CDR1 is LNHDA and CDR2 SQIVND (reference sequence). V lost 7 bases, J lost 3 bases, and 13 bases lay in between. CDR3 region: CASTPRGFNQPQHF. CDR3 sequence (DNA): TGTGCCAGTACCCCTAGGGGCTTCAATCAGCCCCAGCATTTT.

The chain recombines TRBV7-6 with TRBJ2-3; weak D call: TRBD1 (5 bases). Trimming stripped 1 base from V and 1 base from J, with 9 bases between. This CDR3 has 15 residues. Germline V gives CDR1 SGHVS, CDR2 FNYEAQ. The CDR3, as DNA: TGTGCCAGCAGCTTAGGACAGCCTGGCACAGATACGCAGTATTTT. It codes for CASSLGQPGTDTQYF.

This clone was seen a handful of times. V gene TRBV2 combines with J gene TRBJ1-2; 8 bases match TRBD1. Germline values: CDR1 SNHLY, CDR2 FYNNEI. V was pared by 5 bases and J by 5 bases, with 10 bases of the junction left unmatched. The CDR3 totals 15 residues. CDR3 nucleotide sequence: TGTGCCAGCAGTTACGACGGACAGGGCGATTATGGCTACACCTTC. It is translated as CASSYDGQGDYGYTF.

The V gene is TRBV7-9, the J gene TRBJ2-3; perhaps TRBD1 as D (6 bases). The CDR3 sequence is 17 residues long. With 5 bases removed from V and 0 bases from J, the gap between germline ends came to 18 bases. Germline loops: CDR1 SEHNR, CDR2 FQNEAQ (reference sequence). The DNA for the CDR3 is TGTGCCAGCAGCATTTACCGGAGGACAGCTAGCACAGATACGCAGTATTTT. This gives the protein CASSIYRRTASTDTQYF.